These 28 T cell receptor beta chains were sequenced from one sample in a study of blood T cell repertoires in COVID-19 (TCRdb year 2020). Receptors were amplified or captured by the immunoSEQ multiplex PCR assay. Imported from immuneACCESS, the table was reduced by TCRdb to in-frame sequences with V and J called. These copies leave out some clones; in studies compared against another copy, an unresolved V gene accounts for under half, and the cause of the remainder is not known. Here the sample has about 170,000 clones; around 80% occur a single time. The ten largest clones add up to around 20% of the sample. Sequencing was done on a sample of PBMCs or T cells enriched from blood (not recorded which). Every receptor here comes from a woman between 65 and 79 years old in a cohort exposed to, infected with or recovered from COVID-19 (not recorded which).

This chain connects TRBV4-3 to TRBJ1-4, with D hard to call. The CDR3 is 16 residues long. CDR1 is LGHNA, CDR2 YSLEER, per germline. Trimming pared 0 bases from V and 7 bases from J, leaving 15 bases between. CDR3 DNA sequence: TGCGCCAGCAGCCAAGATATTAGGGCGGGAGGTGAAAAACTGTTTTTT. It codes for CASSQDIRAGGEKLFF.

V and J are TRBV7-9 and TRBJ1-4; no reliable D call. V lost 5 bases and J lost 2, with 9 bases in between. The germline gives CDR1 SEHNR, CDR2 FQNEAQ (reference sequence). The CDR3 totals 14 residues. DNA of the CDR3: TGTGCCAGCAGCACACGCCTTACTAATGAAAAACTGTTTTTT. The encoded protein is CASSTRLTNEKLFF. Full variable domain (remainder filled in from reference TRBV7-9 and TRBJ1-4): DTGVSQNPRHKITKRGQNVTFRCDPISEHNRLYWYRQTLGQGPEFLTYFQNEAQLEKSRLLSDRFSAERPKGSFSTLEIQRTEQGDSAMYLCASSTRLTNEKLFFGSGTQLSVL.

The gene calls are TRBV6-2 or TRBV6-3 and TRBJ1-1; D is possibly TRBD1 (5 bases). Trimming removed 6 bases at V and 5 bases at J, with 22 bases between. CDR3 length: 16 amino acids. From germline, CDR1 is MNHEY and CDR2 SVGEGT. CDR3 residues: CASSQLRGGESTEAFF. CDR3 DNA sequence: TGTGCCAGCAGCCAACTGCGGGGAGGGGAGTCAACTGAAGCTTTCTTT.

V is TRBV5-1 and J is TRBJ2-5; 8 nucleotides match TRBD2. The trim removed 1 base at V and 3 bases at J, leaving 8 bases unmatched. The CDR3 consists of 16 residues. Germline-derived CDR1 and CDR2 are SGHRS and YFSETQ. CDR3 DNA sequence: TGCGCCAGCAGCTTGAGTGATTTAGCGGGAAAAGAGACCCAGTACTTC. Amino acid sequence: CASSLSDLAGKETQYF.

The chain combines TRBV5-1 with TRBJ2-5; D possibly corresponds to TRBD2 (6 bases). Looked up from germline, CDR1 is SGHRS and CDR2 is YFSETQ. The CDR3 contains 14 residues. Trimming took off 6 bases at V and 4 bases at J, with 16 bases between the two ends. The DNA of the CDR3 is TGCGCCAGCACCGCCACCCTGGGAGGAGAGACCCAGTACTTC. Translated: CASTATLGGETQYF. The full variable domain, rest sourced from reference TRBV5-1 and TRBJ2-5, is KAGVTQTPRYLIKTRGQQVTLSCSPISGHRSVSWYQQTPGQGLQFLFEYFSETQRNKGNFPGRFSGRQFSNSRSEMNVSTLELGDSALYLCASTATLGGETQYFGPGTRLLVL.

The rearrangement joins TRBV7-9 to TRBJ2-5; 9 bases align to TRBD1. Trimming at V came to 3 bases and at J to 4 bases, leaving 6 bases not matched to a gene. Per the germline V gene, CDR1 is SEHNR and CDR2 is FQNEAQ (reference sequence). The CDR3 totals 15 residues. The CDR3 spells CASSLHRGRRETQYF. The CDR3 region has the DNA TGTGCCAGCAGCTTGCACAGGGGGCGTAGAGAGACCCAGTACTTC.

This chain joins TRBV5-1 and TRBJ1-5; TRBD1 agrees at 9 bases. Per germline, CDR1 SGHRS and CDR2 YFSETQ. V shed 4 bases, J shed 4 bases, and the junction held 6 bases outside the gene matches. This CDR3 comprises 15 residues. CDR3 coding DNA: TGCGCCAGCAGCAACGGGACAGGGAGAAATCAGCCCCAGCATTTT. It translates to CASSNGTGRNQPQHF.

The chain is built from TRBV14 and TRBJ2-2; 10 positions agree with TRBD1. V was pared by 4 bases and J by 4 bases, with 3 bases of the junction left unmatched. The CDR3 runs 15 residues. Germline assignment: CDR1 SGHDN and CDR2 FVKESK. The CDR3 bases are TGTGCCAGCAGCCGAGGACAGGGGGGCACCGGGGAGCTGTTTTTT. This codes for CASSRGQGGTGELFF.

The V and J genes are TRBV5-6 and TRBJ2-7, with TRBD1 identical over 7 bases. The V segment lost 0 bases and the J segment 3 bases; nucleotides outside the gene matches: 3. Germline CDR1 reads SGHDT; CDR2 reads YYEEEE. CDR3 length equals 14 residues. The CDR3 loop is CASSLGQGNYEQYF. In nucleotides, the CDR3 is TGTGCCAGCAGCTTGGGACAGGGCAACTACGAGCAGTACTTC.

This chain links TRBV7-8 with TRBJ2-2, with 7 bases aligning to TRBD1. This CDR3 contains 16 residues. V lost 2 bases and J lost 1; bases outside the gene matches: 4. CDR1 is SGHVS and CDR2 is FQNEAQ in the germline V gene. This CDR3 reads CASSLSGQVNTGELFF. Here the CDR3 DNA reads TGTGCCAGCAGCTTATCCGGACAGGTGAACACCGGGGAGCTGTTTTTT.

The chain employs TRBV25-1 and TRBJ1-1, with 11 nucleotides matching TRBD1. V lost 4 bases to trimming and J lost 3 bases; unmatched junction nucleotides: 7. This CDR3 is 16 amino acids long. The germline CDR1 and CDR2 sequences are MGHDK and SYGVNS. The CDR3 here is CASSGGTGGSYTEAFF. The CDR3 DNA follows: TGTGCCAGCAGTGGGGGGACAGGGGGATCATACACTGAAGCTTTCTTT.

The chain is built from TRBV3-1 (or the pseudogene TRBV3-2) and TRBJ2-7; perhaps TRBD2 as D (5 bases). This CDR3 comprises 13 residues. Germline V gene lookup returns CDR1 LGHDT and CDR2 YNNKEL (reference sequence). Trimming left V 1 base short and J 4 bases short, with 8 bases between. CDR3 protein: CASSQGGEYEQYF. CDR3 coding DNA: TGTGCCAGCAGCCAAGGGGGAGAATACGAGCAGTACTTC.

In DNA form, the CDR3 reads TGCGCCAGCAGCCAAGTTTGGCCTGAGGGTGACGGGGAGCTGTTTTTT. Translation gives CASSQVWPEGDGELFF. V gene TRBV4-3 combines with J gene TRBJ2-2; D may be TRBD2 (5 bases). V gave up 1 base and J gave up 7 bases, with 16 bases separating them. Germline values: CDR1 LGHNA, CDR2 YSLEER. There are 16 residues in the CDR3.

The gene calls are TRBV11-3 and TRBJ2-2, with D perhaps TRBD1 (5 bases). Germline CDR1 SGHNT, CDR2 YENEEA. There are 16 residues in the CDR3. With 3 bases removed from V and 0 bases from J, the gap between germline ends came to 11 bases. CDR3 residues: CASSFDDRTNTGELFF. CDR3 nucleotides: TGTGCCAGCAGCTTCGACGACAGAACGAACACCGGGGAGCTGTTTTTT.

This clone showed up just a few times. The rearrangement links TRBV19 to TRBJ2-1, with 14 bases aligning to TRBD2. This CDR3 has 16 amino acids. Germline V gene data show CDR1 as LNHDA and CDR2 as SQIVND (reference sequence). J was trimmed by 7 bases and V by 1 base; bases with no gene match: 3. CDR3 sequence (DNA): TGTGCCAGTAGTATAGGACTAGCGGGAGGGCTAAATGAGCAGTTCTTC. This sequence encodes CASSIGLAGGLNEQFF. Full variable domain (rest looked up from reference TRBV19 and TRBJ2-1): DGGITQSPKYLFRKEGQNVTLSCEQNLNHDAMYWYRQDPGQGLRLIYYSQIVNDFQKGDIAEGYSVSREKKESFPLTVTSAQKNPTAFYLCASSIGLAGGLNEQFFGPGTRLTVL.

The chain has TRBV10-3 and TRBJ1-2; 7 bases map to TRBD1. The CDR3 spans 13 residues. From germline, CDR1 is ENHRY and CDR2 SYGVKD. Unmatched junction bases numbered 4, after V lost 6 bases and J lost 3 bases. The CDR3 DNA reads TGTGCCATCAGCCCAGGGGGTGACTATGGCTACACCTTC. It is translated as CAISPGGDYGYTF.

The chain has TRBV5-1 and TRBJ2-7; 14 bases line up with TRBD2. The V segment lost 0 bases and the J segment 5 bases; nucleotides outside the gene matches: 4. From germline, CDR1 is SGHRS and CDR2 YFSETQ. The CDR3 sequence is 16 residues long. The CDR3 reads CASSLGLAGGLHEQYF. CDR3 nucleotides: TGCGCCAGCAGCTTGGGACTAGCGGGAGGGCTCCACGAGCAGTACTTC.

There are a few counts of this clone. The chain employs TRBV10-3 and TRBJ1-2; perhaps TRBD1 as D (6 bases). The CDR3 covers 16 residues. Germline CDR1 is ENHRY and CDR2 is SYGVKD. Between the trimmed V and J ends, which lost 3 bases and 2 bases, there was a span of 16 bases. The CDR3 nucleotides are TGTGCCATCAGTGATGAGCGGGGGGCGCGAAACTATGGCTACACCTTC. This gives the protein CAISDERGARNYGYTF.

The chain carries TRBV28 and TRBJ2-7; D call uncertain. The CDR3 totals 15 residues. Germline CDR1 and CDR2: MDHEN and SYDVKM. V was pared by 3 bases and J by 0 bases, with 12 bases between. The CDR3 DNA is TGTGCCAGCAGTTTGCAGCAGGCATACTCCTACGAGCAGTACTTC. Residues: CASSLQQAYSYEQYF.

The chain carries TRBV5-4 and TRBJ1-2, with a weak D call TRBD1 (6 bases). Germline CDR1 reads SGHNT; CDR2 reads YYREEE (reference sequence). The CDR3 extends over 14 amino acids. Between the trimmed V and J ends, which lost 2 bases and 4 bases, there was a span of 12 bases. CDR3 in DNA: TGTGCCAGCAGCTTTCAGGACAGCCTCTATGGCTACACCTTC. Encoded protein: CASSFQDSLYGYTF.

This sequence joins TRBV27 and TRBJ1-2, with 7 bases fitting TRBD1. In germline, CDR1 is MNHEY, CDR2 SMNVEV (reference sequence). CDR3 length: 12 residues. V trimming: 6 bases; J trimming: 4 bases; junction bases outside the gene matches: 2. CDR3 region: CASSQGGYGYTF. DNA for the CDR3: TGTGCCAGCAGCCAGGGGGGCTATGGCTACACCTTC.

The rearrangement joins TRBV18 to TRBJ2-3; tentative D call: TRBD2 (6 bases). Trimming took off 0 bases at V and 0 bases at J, with 7 bases between the two ends. Germline V lookup: CDR1 KGHSH, CDR2 LQKENI. This CDR3 spans 15 amino acids. This chain's CDR3 is CASSPPGGSTDTQYF. CDR3 DNA: TGTGCCAGCTCACCACCGGGGGGAAGCACAGATACGCAGTATTTT.

V gene TRBV19 combines with J gene TRBJ1-6; D possibly corresponds to TRBD1 (6 bases). Between the trimmed V and J ends, which lost 7 bases and 5 bases, there was a span of 12 bases. The CDR3 totals 14 residues. Germline loops: CDR1 LNHDA, CDR2 SQIVND (reference sequence). The CDR3 loop is CASTGTLNNSPLHF. The DNA for the CDR3 is TGTGCCAGTACCGGGACACTTAATAATTCACCCCTCCACTTT.

About this clone: The sample holds other DNA sequences that translate to the same CDR3. V and J are TRBV28 and TRBJ2-1; 9 nucleotides match TRBD1. Germline CDR1 reads MDHEN; CDR2 reads SYDVKM. This CDR3 region has 13 residues. Trimming took 6 bases from V and 8 from J; bases not matched to a gene: 5. The CDR3 is CASRLTGGDEQFF. The DNA of the CDR3 is TGTGCCAGCAGATTAACAGGGGGCGATGAGCAGTTCTTC. The complete variable domain, with remaining parts taken from reference TRBV28 and TRBJ2-1, reads DVKVTQSSRYLVKRTGEKVFLECVQDMDHENMFWYRQDPGLGLRLIYFSYDVKMKEKGDIPEGYSVSREKKERFSLILESASTNQTSMYLCASRLTGGDEQFFGPGTRLTVL.

The V call is TRBV19, the J call TRBJ2-3; D is uncertain. There are 21 residues in the CDR3. Germline assignment: CDR1 LNHDA and CDR2 SQIVND (reference sequence). V was trimmed by 9 bases and J by 0 bases, leaving 34 bases between them. The DNA of the CDR3 is TGTGCCAGCCGACACGGATCGCACCACCTGAAACCAACAACTAGCACAGATACGCAGTATTTT. It codes for CASRHGSHHLKPTTSTDTQYF.

V is TRBV19 and J is TRBJ1-6; 10 positions match TRBD1. Trimming at V came to 4 bases and at J to 2 bases, leaving 5 bases not matched to a gene. Germline lookup yields CDR1 LNHDA and CDR2 SQIVND (reference sequence). This CDR3 is 17 amino acids long. The CDR3 loop is CASSRLGQGPYNSPLHF. For the CDR3, the DNA is TGTGCCAGTAGTAGATTGGGACAGGGGCCCTATAATTCACCCCTCCACTTT.

CDR3 DNA sequence: TGTGCCAGCAGCTTTGGGAGGGGAGTAGCGGGACCAGACAATGAGCAGTTCTTC. Amino acid sequence: CASSFGRGVAGPDNEQFF. V is TRBV5-5 and J is TRBJ2-1; 8 bases map to TRBD2. The trim removed 2 bases at V and 5 bases at J, leaving 15 bases unmatched. CDR1 is SGHKS, CDR2 YYEKEE, per germline (reference sequence). This CDR3 is built from 18 residues.

J is TRBJ1-5 and V is TRBV6-5; 9 nucleotides match TRBD1. V shed 4 bases and J 9 bases; nucleotides not matched to a gene: 10. CDR1 and CDR2 (germline): MNHEY, SVGAGI. The CDR3 consists of 15 residues. CDR3 coding DNA: TGTGCCAGCAGTTTAGGACAGGGGTTTAGATCGCCCCAGCATTTT. Amino acid sequence: CASSLGQGFRSPQHF.